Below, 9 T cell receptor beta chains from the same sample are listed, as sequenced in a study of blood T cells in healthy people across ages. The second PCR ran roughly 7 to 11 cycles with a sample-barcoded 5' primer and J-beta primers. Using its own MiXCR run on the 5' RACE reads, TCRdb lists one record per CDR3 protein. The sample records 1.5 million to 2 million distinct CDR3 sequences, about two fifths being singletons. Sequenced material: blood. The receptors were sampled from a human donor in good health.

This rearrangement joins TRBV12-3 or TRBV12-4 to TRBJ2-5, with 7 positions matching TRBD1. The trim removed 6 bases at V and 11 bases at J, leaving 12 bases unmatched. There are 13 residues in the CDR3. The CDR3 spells CASSPGQTEEQYF. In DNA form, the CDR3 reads TGTGCCAGCAGCCCGGGACAGACGGAAGAGCAGTACTTC.

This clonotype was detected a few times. As DNA, the CDR3 is TGTGCCAGCAGCCCGGCGGGGTTCGGCAATGAGCAGTTCTTC. Translation gives CASSPAGFGNEQFF. The chain has TRBV7-7 and TRBJ2-1; TRBD2 is a possible D gene (6 bases). This CDR3 contains 14 residues. The germline V and J ends were trimmed by 5 bases and 6 bases, with 14 bases remaining between them. Germline CDR1 reads SSHAT; CDR2 reads FNYEAQ (reference sequence).

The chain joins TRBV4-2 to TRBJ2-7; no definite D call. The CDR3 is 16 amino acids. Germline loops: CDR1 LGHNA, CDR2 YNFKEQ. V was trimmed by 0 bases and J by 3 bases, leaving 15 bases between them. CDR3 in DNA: TGTGCCAGCAGCCAAGATAAGGGCCAGAGTTGCTACGAGCAGTACTTC. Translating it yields CASSQDKGQSCYEQYF.

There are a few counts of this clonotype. The CDR3 DNA follows: TGTGCCAGCAGCGCCCAGGGGGGTTCCACCTACGAGCAGTACTTC. Translating gives CASSAQGGSTYEQYF. The chain carries TRBV9 and TRBJ2-7; maybe TRBD1 (7 bases). Trimming left V 3 bases short and J 2 bases short, with 15 bases between. The CDR3 spans 15 residues. CDR1 SGDLS and CDR2 YYNGEE come from the germline V gene.

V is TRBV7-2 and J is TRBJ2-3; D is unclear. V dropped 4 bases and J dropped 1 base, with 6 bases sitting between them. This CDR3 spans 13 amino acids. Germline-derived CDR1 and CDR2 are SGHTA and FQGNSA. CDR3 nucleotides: TGTGCCAGCAGCTCCCTACGCACAGATACGCAGTATTTT. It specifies CASSSLRTDTQYF.

DNA for the CDR3: TGCAGTGCTAGATCGGACAGGGAAGGGGAAACTGAAGCTTTCTTT. Encoded protein: CSARSDREGETEAFF. V gene TRBV20-1 combines with J gene TRBJ1-1; 8 bases line up with TRBD1. CDR1 is DFQATT and CDR2 is SNEGSKA in the germline V gene (reference sequence). This CDR3 has 15 amino acids. J gave up 5 bases and V 2 bases, and 10 bases lay outside the gene matches.

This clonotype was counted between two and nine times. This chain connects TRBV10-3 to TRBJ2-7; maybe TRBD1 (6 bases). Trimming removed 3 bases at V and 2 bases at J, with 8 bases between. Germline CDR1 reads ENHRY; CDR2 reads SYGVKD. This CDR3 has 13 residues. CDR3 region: CAISDNRAYEQYF. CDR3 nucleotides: TGTGCCATCAGTGACAACAGGGCCTACGAGCAGTACTTC.

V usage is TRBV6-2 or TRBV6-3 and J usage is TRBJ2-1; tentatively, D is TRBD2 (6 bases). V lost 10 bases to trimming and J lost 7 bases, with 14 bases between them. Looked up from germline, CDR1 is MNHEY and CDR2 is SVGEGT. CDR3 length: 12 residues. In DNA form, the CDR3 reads TGTGCCACTAGGTCTGGGGGGAATGAGCAGTTCTTC. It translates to CATRSGGNEQFF.

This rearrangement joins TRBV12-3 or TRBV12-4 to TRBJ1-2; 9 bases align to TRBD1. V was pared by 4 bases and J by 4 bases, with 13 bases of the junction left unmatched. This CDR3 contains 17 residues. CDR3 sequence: CASSWGDGTGILYGYTF. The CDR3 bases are TGTGCCAGCAGTTGGGGGGATGGGACAGGGATCCTCTATGGCTACACCTTC.